The rows below give T cell receptor beta chains drawn from one sample of a study of T cells in Graves' hyperthyroidism and ophthalmopathy. TCRdb re-derived calls from the multiplex PCR reads in MiXCR, one entry per CDR3 protein. The table shows about 560,000 distinct CDR3 sequences, with 16% occurring only once. The specimen was blood. These TCRs come from a woman younger than 35 with Graves' hyperthyroidism. CDR3s include the opening cysteine and the closing phenylalanine or tryptophan. Each record gives: J gene, V gene, CDR3 protein.

J gene: TRBJ2-7
V gene: TRBV29-1
CDR3 protein: CSVVRAGISYEQYF

J gene: TRBJ2-6
V gene: TRBV27
CDR3 protein: CASSLIAGANVLTF

J gene: TRBJ2-1
V gene: TRBV18
CDR3 protein: CASAEKTSSDEQFF

J gene: TRBJ1-2
V gene: TRBV29-1
CDR3 protein: CSVVQDFNYGYTF

J gene: TRBJ1-1
V gene: TRBV7-9
CDR3 protein: CAIGLRNTEAFF

J gene: TRBJ2-1
V gene: TRBV12-3/TRBV12-4
CDR3 protein: CASSLAGWTVAYNEQFF

J gene: TRBJ1-2
V gene: TRBV3-1
CDR3 protein: CASRTTGGGSGYTF

J gene: TRBJ1-5
V gene: TRBV19
CDR3 protein: CASLDRAFNQPQHF

J gene: TRBJ2-1
V gene: TRBV11-3
CDR3 protein: CASSFLKGFDEQFF

J gene: TRBJ2-1
V gene: TRBV7-2
CDR3 protein: CASSLMTGQSSYNEQFF

J gene: TRBJ2-2
V gene: TRBV4-1
CDR3 protein: CASSQVIGTGPGELFF

J gene: TRBJ2-7
V gene: TRBV20-1
CDR3 protein: CSASTLAGTSYEQYF

J gene: TRBJ2-1
V gene: TRBV13
CDR3 protein: CASSYTGTSAEIGQFF

J gene: TRBJ2-1
V gene: TRBV7-6
CDR3 protein: CASSLSPAGGFNEQFF

J gene: TRBJ2-7
V gene: TRBV18
CDR3 protein: CASSPQGAGKSYEQYF

J gene: TRBJ2-1
V gene: TRBV29-1
CDR3 protein: CSVHGPRSYNEQFF

J gene: TRBJ2-3
V gene: TRBV18
CDR3 protein: CASSPPSTDTQYF

J gene: TRBJ1-3
V gene: TRBV6-5
CDR3 protein: CASSYASGTGGNTIYF

J gene: TRBJ1-3
V gene: TRBV19
CDR3 protein: CASSIGSYSGNTIYF

J gene: TRBJ1-2
V gene: TRBV2
CDR3 protein: CASSVSTQGYGYTF

J gene: TRBJ2-7
V gene: TRBV20-1
CDR3 protein: CSASPGTGGSYEQYF

J gene: TRBJ1-5
V gene: TRBV12-3/TRBV12-4
CDR3 protein: CASNLQGGNNQPQHF

J gene: TRBJ2-2
V gene: TRBV4-2
CDR3 protein: CASSQEGLAGGLNTGELFF

J gene: TRBJ2-3
V gene: TRBV20-1
CDR3 protein: CSARGAADVPAQYF

J gene: TRBJ1-2
V gene: TRBV20-1
CDR3 protein: CSARIRDSYGYTF

J gene: TRBJ2-1
V gene: TRBV20-1
CDR3 protein: CSALAGASYNEQFF

J gene: TRBJ2-5
V gene: TRBV11-2
CDR3 protein: CASSTRTSGVGTQYF

J gene: TRBJ2-7
V gene: TRBV2
CDR3 protein: CASTKEVVEQYF

J gene: TRBJ2-1
V gene: TRBV12-5
CDR3 protein: CASGYHLAGAYNEQFF

J gene: TRBJ2-1
V gene: TRBV4-2
CDR3 protein: CASSLNLAGVRNEQFF

J gene: TRBJ1-2
V gene: TRBV3-1
CDR3 protein: CASSQDRAGRLYGYTF

J gene: TRBJ1-5
V gene: TRBV7-9
CDR3 protein: CASSAGTGDSQPQHF

J gene: TRBJ2-7
V gene: TRBV6-2/TRBV6-3
CDR3 protein: CASSYSATREQYF

J gene: TRBJ1-1
V gene: TRBV30
CDR3 protein: CAWMVPGVSRATEAFF

J gene: TRBJ1-3
V gene: TRBV14
CDR3 protein: CASRGQGINTIYF

J gene: TRBJ2-1
V gene: TRBV15
CDR3 protein: CATSRDEAGENEQFF

J gene: TRBJ2-7
V gene: TRBV5-1
CDR3 protein: CASSSSAQGGEQYF

J gene: TRBJ1-4
V gene: TRBV11-1
CDR3 protein: CASSLGGGRDSNEKLFF

J gene: TRBJ2-7
V gene: TRBV6-2/TRBV6-3
CDR3 protein: CASSTRGNYEQYF

J gene: TRBJ1-5
V gene: TRBV19
CDR3 protein: CASSIREDSHQPQHF

J gene: TRBJ2-7
V gene: TRBV6-5
CDR3 protein: CASSYSAGASYEQYF

J gene: TRBJ2-7
V gene: TRBV20-1
CDR3 protein: CSAIAPTAYEQYF

J gene: TRBJ2-1
V gene: TRBV7-3
CDR3 protein: CASSLIGGTNNEQFF

J gene: TRBJ1-5
V gene: TRBV2
CDR3 protein: CASSVGQGGQPQHF

J gene: TRBJ2-7
V gene: TRBV5-8
CDR3 protein: CASSLPRGRGREQYF

J gene: TRBJ2-1
V gene: TRBV12-3/TRBV12-4
CDR3 protein: CASSFDMVWLAGDKNNEQFF

J gene: TRBJ2-3
V gene: TRBV7-2
CDR3 protein: CAGSFGTSADTQYF

J gene: TRBJ2-1
V gene: TRBV6-1
CDR3 protein: CASSPWRGLAGLHNEQFF

J gene: TRBJ1-2
V gene: TRBV12-3/TRBV12-4
CDR3 protein: CASSLARGASGYTF

J gene: TRBJ2-1
V gene: TRBV3-1
CDR3 protein: CASSPEFSGPPYNEQFF

J gene: TRBJ2-1
V gene: TRBV9
CDR3 protein: CASSRGPGQGNNEQFF

J gene: TRBJ1-1
V gene: TRBV4-1
CDR3 protein: CASSQVEVTEALF

J gene: TRBJ1-5
V gene: TRBV28
CDR3 protein: CASSQIDRADQPQHF

J gene: TRBJ1-2
V gene: TRBV6-2/TRBV6-3
CDR3 protein: CASSSPMGWNYGYTF

J gene: TRBJ1-4
V gene: TRBV12-3/TRBV12-4
CDR3 protein: CASSVAGGAEEKLFF

J gene: TRBJ2-3
V gene: TRBV7-9
CDR3 protein: CASSWGLASGDTQYF

J gene: TRBJ2-5
V gene: TRBV24-1
CDR3 protein: CATSDWGQGDETQYF

J gene: TRBJ2-3
V gene: TRBV7-9
CDR3 protein: CATRGLTDTQYF

J gene: TRBJ2-5
V gene: TRBV5-1
CDR3 protein: CASSLVGTRKYF